This TCR beta chain was captured in a study of cytomegalovirus exposure and HLA in healthy donors. It was with 60 Vbeta and 13 Jbeta primers that the PCR ran. Using immunoSEQ multiplex PCR, the repertoire was profiled, and TCRdb retains in-frame clones only, with some absent. The repertoire holds more than 60,000 clones, roughly 80% seen once, with about 4.8% in the top ten. Per germline, CDR1 MGHRA and CDR2 YSYEKL. This CDR3 comprises 14 residues. V was pared by 4 bases and J by 1 base, with 8 bases between. The source is a male donor in good health and CMV-seropositive. What was sequenced was PBMCs. The chain is built from TRBV4-1 and TRBJ1-5; D may be TRBD1 (6 bases). This chain's CDR3 is CASSLTGSNQPQHF. For the CDR3, the DNA is TGCGCCAGCAGCCTTACAGGGAGCAATCAGCCCCAGCATTTT.